This T cell receptor (beta chain) was sequenced in a study of PD-L1 blockade in urothelial cancer. Study in general: A median blood sample held 141,255 T cells and approximately 83,000 unique TCRs.

This CDR3 contains 18 residues. The V and J ends lost 0 bases and 3 bases, in that order; junction bases with no gene match: 9. Germline V gives CDR1 SGHVS, CDR2 FQNEAQ. Data came from immunoSEQ multiplex PCR; TCRdb stores just in-frame clones and leaves some out. This repertoire shows more than 15,000 clones, roughly 87% found once; its top ten account for about 6.1%. The sequenced sample was PBMCs, obtained around atezolizumab (anti-PD-L1) treatment. V usage is TRBV7-8 and J usage is TRBJ2-1; the match to TRBD2 covers 9 bases. This TCR was recovered from a middle-aged man with urothelial cancer. Here the CDR3 DNA reads TGTGCCAGCAGCTTAGCGGAAGCGGGGGGCCACAGCTACAATGAGCAGTTCTTC. Protein: CASSLAEAGGHSYNEQFF.